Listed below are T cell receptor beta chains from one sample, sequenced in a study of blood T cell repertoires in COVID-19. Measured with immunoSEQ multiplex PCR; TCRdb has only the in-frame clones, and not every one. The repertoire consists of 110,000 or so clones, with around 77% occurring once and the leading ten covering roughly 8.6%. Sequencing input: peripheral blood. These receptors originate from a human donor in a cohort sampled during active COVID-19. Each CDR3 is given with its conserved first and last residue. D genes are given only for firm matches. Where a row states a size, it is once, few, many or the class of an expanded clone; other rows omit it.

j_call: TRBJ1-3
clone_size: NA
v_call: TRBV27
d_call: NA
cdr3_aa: CASSLSGRPGTSGNTIYF
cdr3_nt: TGTGCCAGCAGTTTATCGGGGCGACCAGGGACAAGTGGAAACACCATATATTTT

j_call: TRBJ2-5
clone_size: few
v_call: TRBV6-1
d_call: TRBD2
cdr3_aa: CASSERGLADRETQYF
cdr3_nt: TGTGCCAGCAGTGAACGGGGACTAGCGGACCGGGAGACCCAGTACTTC

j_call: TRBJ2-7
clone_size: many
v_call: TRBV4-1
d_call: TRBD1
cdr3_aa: CASSQEGQGTVYEQYF
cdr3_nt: TGCGCCAGCAGCCAAGAGGGACAGGGAACAGTCTACGAGCAGTACTTC

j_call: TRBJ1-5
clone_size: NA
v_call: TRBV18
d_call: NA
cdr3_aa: CASSPGSNQPQHF
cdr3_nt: TGTGCCAGCTCACCAGGCAGCAATCAGCCCCAGCATTTT

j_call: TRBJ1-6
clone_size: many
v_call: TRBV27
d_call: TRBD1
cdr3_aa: CASRTTGLSPLHF
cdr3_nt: TGTGCCAGCCGAACGACAGGGCTATCACCCCTCCACTTT

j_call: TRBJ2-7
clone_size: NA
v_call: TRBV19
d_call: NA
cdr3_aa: CASSKDRGRPDEQYF
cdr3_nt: TGTGCCAGTAGTAAAGACAGAGGGCGACCCGACGAGCAGTACTTC

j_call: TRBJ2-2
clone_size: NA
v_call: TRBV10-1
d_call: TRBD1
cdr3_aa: CASSGTGFTGELFF
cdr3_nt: TGCGCCAGCAGCGGGACAGGGTTCACCGGGGAGCTGTTTTTT

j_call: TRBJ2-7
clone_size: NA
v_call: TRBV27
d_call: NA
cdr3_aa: CASSLSTGDYEQYF
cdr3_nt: TGTGCCAGCAGTTTATCGACGGGAGACTACGAGCAGTACTTC

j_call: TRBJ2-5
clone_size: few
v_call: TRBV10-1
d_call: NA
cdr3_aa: CASSSGIQETQYF
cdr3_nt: TGCGCCAGCAGTTCCGGGATACAAGAGACCCAGTACTTC

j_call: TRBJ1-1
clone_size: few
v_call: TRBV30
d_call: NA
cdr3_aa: CAWARGTEAFF
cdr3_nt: TGTGCCTGGGCCCGAGGGACTGAAGCTTTCTTT

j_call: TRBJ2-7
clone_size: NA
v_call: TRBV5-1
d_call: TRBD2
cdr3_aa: CASSFQRGGPYEQYF
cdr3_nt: TGCGCCAGCAGCTTCCAGCGGGGGGGACCCTACGAGCAGTACTTC

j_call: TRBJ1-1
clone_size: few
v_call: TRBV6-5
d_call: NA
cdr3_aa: CASWMTQGNTEAFF
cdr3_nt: TGTGCCAGCTGGATGACACAGGGCAACACTGAAGCTTTCTTT

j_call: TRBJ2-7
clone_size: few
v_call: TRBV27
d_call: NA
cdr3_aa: CASSGIVTGLHEQYF
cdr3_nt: TGTGCCAGCAGTGGGATAGTGACAGGCCTCCACGAGCAGTACTTC

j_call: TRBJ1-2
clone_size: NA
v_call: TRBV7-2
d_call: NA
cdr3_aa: CASSLFRDSFYGYTF
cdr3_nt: TGTGCCAGCAGCTTATTCAGGGACTCTTTCTATGGCTACACCTTC

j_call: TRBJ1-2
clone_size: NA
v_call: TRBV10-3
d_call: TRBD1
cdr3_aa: CAISLDRQEGYTF
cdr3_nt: TGTGCCATCAGTTTGGACAGGCAAGAAGGCTACACCTTC

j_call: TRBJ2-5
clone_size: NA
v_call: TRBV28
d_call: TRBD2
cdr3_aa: CASSLLSGGAKETQYF
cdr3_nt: TGTGCCAGCAGTTTATTGTCGGGGGGGGCGAAGGAGACCCAGTACTTC

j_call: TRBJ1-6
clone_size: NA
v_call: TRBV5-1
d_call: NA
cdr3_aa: CASTRDSNSPLHF
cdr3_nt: TGCGCCAGCACGCGTGACAGTAATTCACCCCTCCACTTT

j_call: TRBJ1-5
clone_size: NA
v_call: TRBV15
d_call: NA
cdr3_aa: CATSRDLRSNQPQHF
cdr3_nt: TGTGCCACCAGCAGAGACCTGAGGAGCAATCAGCCCCAGCATTTT

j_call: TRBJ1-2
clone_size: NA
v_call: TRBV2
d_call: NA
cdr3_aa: CASRLTGVYGYTF
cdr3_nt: TGTGCCAGCAGGCTGACAGGAGTCTATGGCTACACCTTC

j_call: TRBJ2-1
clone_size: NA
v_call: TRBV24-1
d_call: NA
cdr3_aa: CATSDFNNEQFF
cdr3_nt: TGTGCCACCAGTGATTTCAATAATGAGCAGTTCTTC

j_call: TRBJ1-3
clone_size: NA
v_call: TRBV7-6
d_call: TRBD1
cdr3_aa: CASSDRGQAGNTIYF
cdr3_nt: TGTGCCAGCAGCGACAGAGGACAGGCTGGAAACACCATATATTTT

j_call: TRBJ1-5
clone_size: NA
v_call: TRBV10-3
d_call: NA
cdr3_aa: CAISRDKYSNQPQHF
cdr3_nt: TGTGCCATCAGCCGGGACAAATATAGCAATCAGCCCCAGCATTTT

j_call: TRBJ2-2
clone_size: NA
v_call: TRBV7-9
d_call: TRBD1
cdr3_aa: CASSLGQGATGELFF
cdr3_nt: TGTGCCAGCAGCTTAGGACAGGGGGCTACCGGGGAGCTGTTTTTT

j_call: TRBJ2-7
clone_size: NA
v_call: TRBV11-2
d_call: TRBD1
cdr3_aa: CASSLVPGTGYEQYF
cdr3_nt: TGTGCCAGCAGCTTAGTCCCCGGGACAGGCTACGAGCAGTACTTC

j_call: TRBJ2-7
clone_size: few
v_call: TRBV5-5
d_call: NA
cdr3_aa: CASSLTLGGFSSYEQYF
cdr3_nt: TGTGCCAGCAGCTTGACACTCGGCGGCTTCAGCTCCTACGAGCAGTACTTC

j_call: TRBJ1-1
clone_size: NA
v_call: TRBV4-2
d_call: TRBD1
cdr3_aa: CASSQARTGKNTEAFF
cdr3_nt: TGTGCCAGCAGCCAGGCAAGGACAGGGAAGAACACTGAAGCTTTCTTT

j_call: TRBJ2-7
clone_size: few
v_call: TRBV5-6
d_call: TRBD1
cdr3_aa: CASSENPTGLYEQYF
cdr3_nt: TGTGCCAGCAGCGAAAACCCGACAGGGCTCTACGAGCAGTACTTC

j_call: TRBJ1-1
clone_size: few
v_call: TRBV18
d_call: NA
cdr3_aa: CASSQTASEAFF
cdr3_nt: TGTGCCAGCTCCCAGACAGCTTCGGAAGCTTTCTTT

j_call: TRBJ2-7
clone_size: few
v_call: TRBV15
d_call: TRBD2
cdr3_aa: CATSRGLAGIYEQYF
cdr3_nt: TGTGCCACCAGCAGAGGGCTAGCGGGGATCTACGAGCAGTACTTC

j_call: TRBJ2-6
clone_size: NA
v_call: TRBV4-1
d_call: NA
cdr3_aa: CASSRIVNPGANVLTF
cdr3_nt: TGCGCCAGCAGCCGTATAGTTAATCCTGGGGCCAACGTCCTGACTTTC

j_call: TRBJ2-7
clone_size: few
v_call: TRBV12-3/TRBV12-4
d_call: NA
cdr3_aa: CASRGLQAYEQYF
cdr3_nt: TGTGCCAGCAGGGGGCTACAGGCCTACGAGCAGTACTTC

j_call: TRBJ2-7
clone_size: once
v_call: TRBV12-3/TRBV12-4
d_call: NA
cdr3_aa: CASSLRVGEQYF
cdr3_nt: TGTGCCAGCAGTTTGAGGGTAGGCGAGCAGTACTTC

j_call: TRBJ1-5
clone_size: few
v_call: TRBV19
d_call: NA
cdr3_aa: CASTHRDNQPQHF
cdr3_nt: TGTGCCAGTACTCACCGGGATAATCAGCCCCAGCATTTT

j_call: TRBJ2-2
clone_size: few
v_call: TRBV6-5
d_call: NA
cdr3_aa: CASSFANTGELFF
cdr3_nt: TGTGCCAGCTCGTTCGCGAACACCGGGGAGCTGTTTTTT

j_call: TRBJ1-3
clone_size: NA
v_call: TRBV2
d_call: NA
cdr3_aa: CASSEYIAGNTIYF
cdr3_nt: TGTGCCAGCAGTGAATACATCGCTGGAAACACCATATATTTT

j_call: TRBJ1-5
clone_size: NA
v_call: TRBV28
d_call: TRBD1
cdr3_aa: CASSLTRGTGGDQPQHF
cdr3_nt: TGTGCCAGCAGTTTAACCCGAGGGACAGGGGGCGATCAGCCCCAGCATTTT

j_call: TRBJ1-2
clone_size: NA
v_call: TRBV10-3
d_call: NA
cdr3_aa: CAISERKDGVNYGYTF
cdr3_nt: TGTGCCATCAGTGAGAGAAAGGACGGGGTTAACTATGGCTACACCTTC

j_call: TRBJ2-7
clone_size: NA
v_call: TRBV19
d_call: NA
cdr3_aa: CASSIGRDYEQYF
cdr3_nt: TGTGCCAGTAGTATAGGACGGGACTACGAGCAGTACTTC

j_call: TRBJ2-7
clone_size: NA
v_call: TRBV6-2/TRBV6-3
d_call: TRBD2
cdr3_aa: CASSFPTLAGARRGYEQYF
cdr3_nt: TGTGCCAGCAGTTTCCCCACACTAGCGGGAGCCCGGCGGGGATACGAGCAGTACTTC

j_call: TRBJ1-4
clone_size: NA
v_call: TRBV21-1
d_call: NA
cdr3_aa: CASSKTSGQVYEKLFF
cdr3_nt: TGTGCCAGCAGCAAAACCAGCGGACAGGTTTATGAAAAACTGTTTTTT

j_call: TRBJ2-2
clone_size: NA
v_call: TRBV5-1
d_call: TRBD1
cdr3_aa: CASSFRGSGELFF
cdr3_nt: TGCGCCAGCAGCTTCAGGGGGTCGGGGGAGCTGTTTTTT

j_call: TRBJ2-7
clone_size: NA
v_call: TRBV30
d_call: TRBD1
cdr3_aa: CAWSVPGQASYEQYF
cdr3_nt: TGTGCCTGGAGTGTCCCCGGACAGGCCTCCTACGAGCAGTACTTC

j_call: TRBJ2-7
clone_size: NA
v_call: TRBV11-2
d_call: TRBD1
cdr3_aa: CASSLFFGTGSYEQYF
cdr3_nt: TGTGCCAGCAGCTTATTTTTTGGGACAGGCTCCTACGAGCAGTACTTC